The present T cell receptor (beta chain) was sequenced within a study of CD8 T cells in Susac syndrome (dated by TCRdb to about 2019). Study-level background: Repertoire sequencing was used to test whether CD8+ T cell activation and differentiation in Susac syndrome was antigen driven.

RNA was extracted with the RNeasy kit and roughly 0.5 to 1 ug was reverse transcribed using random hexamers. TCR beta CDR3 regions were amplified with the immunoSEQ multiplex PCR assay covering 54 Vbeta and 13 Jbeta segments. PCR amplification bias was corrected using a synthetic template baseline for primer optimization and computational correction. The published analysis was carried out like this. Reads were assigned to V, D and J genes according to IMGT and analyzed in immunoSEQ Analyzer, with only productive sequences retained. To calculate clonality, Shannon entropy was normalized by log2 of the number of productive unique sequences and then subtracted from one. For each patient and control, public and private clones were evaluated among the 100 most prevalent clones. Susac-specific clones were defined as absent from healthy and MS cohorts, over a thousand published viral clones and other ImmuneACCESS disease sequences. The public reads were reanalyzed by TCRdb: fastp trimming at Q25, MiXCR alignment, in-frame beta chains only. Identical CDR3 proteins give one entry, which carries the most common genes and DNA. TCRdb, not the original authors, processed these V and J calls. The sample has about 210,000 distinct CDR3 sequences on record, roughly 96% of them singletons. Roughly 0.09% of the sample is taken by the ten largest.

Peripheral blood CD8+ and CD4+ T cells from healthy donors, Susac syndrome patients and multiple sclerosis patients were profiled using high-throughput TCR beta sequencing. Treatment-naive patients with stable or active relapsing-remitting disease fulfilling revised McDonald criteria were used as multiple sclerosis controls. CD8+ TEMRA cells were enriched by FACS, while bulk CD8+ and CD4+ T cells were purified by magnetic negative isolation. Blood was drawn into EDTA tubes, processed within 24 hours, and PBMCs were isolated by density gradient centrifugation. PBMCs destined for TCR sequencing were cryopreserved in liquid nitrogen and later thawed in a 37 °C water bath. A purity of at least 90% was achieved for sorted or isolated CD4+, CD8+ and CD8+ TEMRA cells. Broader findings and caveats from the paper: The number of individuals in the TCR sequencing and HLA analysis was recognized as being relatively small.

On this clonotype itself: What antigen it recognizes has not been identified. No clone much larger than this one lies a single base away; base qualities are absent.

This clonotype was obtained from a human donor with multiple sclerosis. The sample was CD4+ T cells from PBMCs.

The DNA sequence is as follows: TGTGCCAGCGGGTCTACGCAGACTAGCGGGGCCAAAAACATTCAGTACTTC. This encodes CASGSTQTSGAKNIQYF. The rearranged chain carries TRBV7-3 and TRBJ2-4; 10 bases in between match TRBD2. The germline V gene gives CDR1 as SGHTA and CDR2 as FQGTGA. The CDR3 has 17 amino acids, counting the end cysteine and phenylalanine. Left in the record is the CDR3 DNA by itself, 51 bases read in frame from the first base. V is cut back by 8 bases and J by 1 base, with 11 bases in the junction unmatched. The variable domain in full, with residues beyond the CDR3 obtained from the reference TRBV7-3 and TRBJ2-4 genes, is GAGVSQTPSNKVTEKGKYVELRCDPISGHTALYWYRQSLGQGPEFLIYFQGTGAADDSGLPNDRFFAVRPEGSVSTLKIQRTERGDSAVYLCASGSTQTSGAKNIQYFGAGTRLSVL.